Listed here are 17 T cell receptor beta chains from one sample, sequenced in a study of shared clonotypes between healthy human individuals. Method: immunoSEQ multiplex PCR; TCRdb's copy keeps in-frame clones and lacks some. The top ten clones hold roughly 0.57% of a sample with 1 million to 1.3 million clones, more than 75% of them seen once. The sequenced sample was memory CD4+ T cells from PBMCs. Indicated subset: CD45RA-negative fraction. Source of these receptors: a young man in good health. Some clones in this sample may be carry-over from other donors' samples.

This chain connects TRBV7-2 to TRBJ2-5; 10 bases map to TRBD2. The CDR3 is made up of 16 amino acids. Germline V gene lookup returns CDR1 SGHTA and CDR2 FQGNSA. Trimming removed 5 bases from V and 7 bases from J; junction bases left unmatched: 13. DNA of the CDR3: TGTGCCAGCAGCCCAAATAGCGGGAGGCAGGGGGGGACCCAGTACTTC. Its protein is CASSPNSGRQGGTQYF.

This rearrangement joins TRBV7-2 to TRBJ2-7; 7 bases align to TRBD2. The CDR3 spans 15 residues. The V gene end was trimmed by 2 bases and the J gene end by 6 bases; junction bases not matched to a gene: 10. The germline V gene has CDR1 SGHTA and CDR2 FQGNSA. This chain's CDR3 is CASSLNGRELSEQYF. In DNA, the CDR3 is TGTGCCAGCAGCTTAAACGGGCGGGAGTTAAGCGAGCAGTACTTC.

The chain recombines TRBV4-1 with TRBJ1-2, with D uncertain. Germline V gene sequence: CDR1 MGHRA, CDR2 YSYEKL. The CDR3 consists of 14 residues. V shed 1 base and J shed 4 bases, with 10 bases lying between them. For the CDR3, the DNA is TGCGCCAGCAGCCAAGTGGGCAGGTCCTATGGCTACACCTTC. It specifies CASSQVGRSYGYTF.

The rearrangement joins TRBV6-5 to TRBJ2-5; weak D call: TRBD2 (5 bases). Germline V CDR1 and CDR2: MNHEY, SVGAGI. The CDR3 length is 14 residues. Trimming shortened V by 6 bases and J by 3 bases, and 14 bases separated the two germline ends. Here the CDR3 reads CASSRPTMKETQYF. CDR3 sequence (DNA): TGTGCCAGCAGCCGCCCGACTATGAAAGAGACCCAGTACTTC.

The V gene is TRBV18, the J gene TRBJ1-5; D possibly corresponds to TRBD1 (6 bases). This CDR3 is built from 17 residues. The ends were cut back, 2 bases at V and 4 bases at J, with 18 bases in the middle. Germline values: CDR1 KGHSH, CDR2 LQKENI. The CDR3 here is CASSPAGGPGGNQPQHF. The CDR3 DNA is TGTGCCAGCTCACCAGCCGGGGGGCCTGGGGGAAATCAGCCCCAGCATTTT.

The rearrangement uses TRBV5-4 and TRBJ1-2, with a tentative D call TRBD1 (5 bases). Germline V lookup: CDR1 SGHNT, CDR2 YYREEE (reference sequence). Trimming shortened V by 3 bases and J by 0 bases, and 15 bases separated the two germline ends. The CDR3 spans 16 residues. The CDR3 reads CASSSGGLGSNYGYTF. CDR3 DNA: TGTGCCAGCAGCTCGGGGGGGTTAGGATCTAACTATGGCTACACCTTC.

This clone was observed a handful of times. The chain carries TRBV25-1 and TRBJ1-1, with 9 bases lining up with TRBD1. V lost 8 bases to trimming and J lost 5 bases; unmatched junction nucleotides: 9. The germline V gene encodes CDR1 MGHDK and CDR2 SYGVNS. The CDR3 covers 14 residues. The CDR3 DNA sequence: TGTGCCAGCGGCAAACAGGGGGCGGTTACTGAAGCTTTCTTT. It encodes CASGKQGAVTEAFF.

The chain uses TRBV5-1 and TRBJ2-7; 8 bases match TRBD2. Germline CDR1 and CDR2: SGHRS and YFSETQ. The CDR3 has 14 residues. V lost 4 bases and J lost 2; bases outside the gene matches: 5. The CDR3 region has the DNA TGCGCCAGCAGCCCCGGGGGGGAAACCTACGAGCAGTACTTC. The encoded protein is CASSPGGETYEQYF.

Note on this clone: Other DNA sequences in this sample translate to the same CDR3. This chain joins TRBV4-1 and TRBJ1-5, with D unresolved. The V gene lost 1 base and the J gene lost 0 bases, with 4 bases spanning the gap. CDR3 length: 14 amino acids. Germline CDR1 is MGHRA and CDR2 is YSYEKL. CDR3 protein: CASSQGSSNQPQHF. As DNA, the CDR3 is TGCGCCAGCAGCCAAGGGTCTAGCAATCAGCCCCAGCATTTT.

CDR3 sequence (DNA): TGTGCCTGGAGAATTGGTCACCAAGAGACCCAGTACTTC. Translation gives CAWRIGHQETQYF. The chain has TRBV30 and TRBJ2-5; D gene unclear. This CDR3 has 13 residues. Germline values: CDR1 GTSNPN, CDR2 SVGIG (reference sequence). The ends were cut back, 3 bases at V and 0 bases at J, with 8 bases in the middle.

The J gene is TRBJ2-1, the V gene TRBV6-1; D is possibly TRBD1 (6 bases). The CDR3 is 13 residues long. Germline V lookup: CDR1 MNHNS, CDR2 SASEGT. V was cut by 4 bases and J by 4 bases, with 8 bases left in between. DNA for the CDR3: TGTGCCAGCAGTGCGGGACAATACAATGAGCAGTTCTTC. Encoded protein: CASSAGQYNEQFF.

The chain joins TRBV28 to TRBJ2-4; TRBD1 aligns across 9 bases. CDR1 is MDHEN and CDR2 is SYDVKM in the germline V gene. The CDR3 totals 16 residues. The junction had 8 bases not matched to a gene; V was cut back by 5 bases and J by 3 bases. The CDR3 protein is CASSPGTGRGKNIQYF. CDR3 sequence (DNA): TGTGCCAGCAGTCCCGGGACAGGGAGGGGCAAAAACATTCAGTACTTC.

As regards this clone: A much larger clone differs by one base, so this may be a read error. Other DNA sequences in the same sample also yield this CDR3. The chain is built from TRBV2 and TRBJ2-3; no clear D. V was clipped by 3 bases and J by 0 bases, with 1 base between them. CDR3 length equals 12 residues. CDR1 is SNHLY and CDR2 is FYNNEI in the germline V gene. The CDR3 loop reads CASSDSTDTQYF. The CDR3 nucleotides read TGTGCCAGCAGTGACAGCACAGATACGCAGTATTTT.

This clone occurred a few times. The CDR3 spells CASSFHSGGNEQFF. For the CDR3, the DNA is TGTGCCAGCAGTTTTCACAGTGGGGGCAATGAGCAGTTCTTC. This chain connects TRBV28 to TRBJ2-1; possibly TRBD1 or TRBD2 for D (5 bases each). The CDR3 consists of 14 residues. With 3 bases removed from V and 6 bases from J, the gap between germline ends came to 12 bases. CDR1 MDHEN and CDR2 SYDVKM come from the germline V gene.

This clone was seen once. One base separates it from a far larger clone, so it is likely a read error. This chain connects TRBV4-3 to TRBJ2-5; D uncertain. Germline V gene data show CDR1 as LGHNA and CDR2 as YSLEER. Trimming removed 3 bases at V and 1 base at J, with 9 bases between. CDR3 length equals 14 residues. The CDR3 is CASSHIVFQETQYF. The CDR3 region has the DNA TGCGCCAGCAGCCACATAGTGTTCCAAGAGACCCAGTACTTC.

The chain is built from TRBV11-3 and TRBJ2-3; 13 bases match TRBD2. This CDR3 contains 17 residues. Germline V CDR1 and CDR2: SGHNT, YENEEA. After removal of 5 bases from V and 3 bases from J, the junction contained 8 bases not matched to a gene. Here the CDR3 DNA reads TGTGCCAGCAGCCCACGGACTAGCGGGAGAGGGACAGATACGCAGTATTTT. Amino acids: CASSPRTSGRGTDTQYF.

The gene calls are TRBV6-1 and TRBJ1-1; D is unresolved. CDR3 length: 14 residues. V lost 6 bases and J 0 bases, leaving 11 bases between the germline ends. The germline V gene encodes CDR1 MNHNS and CDR2 SASEGT. The CDR3 sequence is CASSFNSMNTEAFF. Here the CDR3 DNA reads TGTGCCAGCAGCTTTAACAGCATGAACACTGAAGCTTTCTTT.